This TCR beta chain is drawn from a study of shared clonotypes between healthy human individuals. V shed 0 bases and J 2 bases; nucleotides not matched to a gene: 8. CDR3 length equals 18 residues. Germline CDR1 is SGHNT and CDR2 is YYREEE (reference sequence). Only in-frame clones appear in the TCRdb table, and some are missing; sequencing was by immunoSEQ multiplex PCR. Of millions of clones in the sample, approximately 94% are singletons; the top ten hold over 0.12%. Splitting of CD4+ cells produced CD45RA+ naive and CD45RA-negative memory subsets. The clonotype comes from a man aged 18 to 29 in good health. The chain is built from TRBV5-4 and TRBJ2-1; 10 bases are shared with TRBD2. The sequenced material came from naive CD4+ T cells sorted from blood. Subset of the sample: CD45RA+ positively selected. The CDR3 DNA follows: TGTGCCAGCAGCTTGGGTAGCGGGAGGAAGGGACCCTACAATGAGCAGTTCTTC. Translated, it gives CASSLGSGRKGPYNEQFF.